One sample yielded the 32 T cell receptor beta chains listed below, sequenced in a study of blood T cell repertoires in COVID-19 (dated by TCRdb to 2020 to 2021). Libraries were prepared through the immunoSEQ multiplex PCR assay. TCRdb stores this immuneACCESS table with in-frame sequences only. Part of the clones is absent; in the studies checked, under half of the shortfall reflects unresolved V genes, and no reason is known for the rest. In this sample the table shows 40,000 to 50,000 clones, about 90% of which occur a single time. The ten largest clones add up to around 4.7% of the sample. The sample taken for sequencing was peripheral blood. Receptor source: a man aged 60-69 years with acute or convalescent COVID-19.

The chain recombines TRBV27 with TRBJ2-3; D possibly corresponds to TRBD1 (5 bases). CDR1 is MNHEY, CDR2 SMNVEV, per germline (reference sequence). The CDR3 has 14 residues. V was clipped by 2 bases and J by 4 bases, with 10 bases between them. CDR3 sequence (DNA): TGTGCCAGCAGTTTAGCCCAGGGTTCAGATACGCAGTATTTT. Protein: CASSLAQGSDTQYF.

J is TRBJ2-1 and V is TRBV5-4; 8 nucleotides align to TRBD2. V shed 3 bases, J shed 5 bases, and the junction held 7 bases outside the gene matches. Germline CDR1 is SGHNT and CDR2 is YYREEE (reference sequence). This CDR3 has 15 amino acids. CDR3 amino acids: CASSSLTGGHNEQFF. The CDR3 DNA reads TGTGCCAGCAGCTCCCTAACGGGGGGGCACAATGAGCAGTTCTTC.

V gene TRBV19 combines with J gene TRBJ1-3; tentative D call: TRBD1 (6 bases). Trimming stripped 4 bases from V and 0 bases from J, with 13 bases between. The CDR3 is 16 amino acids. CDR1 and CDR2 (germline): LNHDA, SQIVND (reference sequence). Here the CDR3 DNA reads TGTGCCAGTAGTACCATGGACAGTTTCTCTGGAAACACCATATATTTT. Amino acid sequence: CASSTMDSFSGNTIYF.

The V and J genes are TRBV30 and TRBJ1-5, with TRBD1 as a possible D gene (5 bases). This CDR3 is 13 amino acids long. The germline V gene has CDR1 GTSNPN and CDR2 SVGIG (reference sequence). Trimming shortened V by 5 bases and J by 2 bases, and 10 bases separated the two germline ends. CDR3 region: CAWAPGGNQPQHF. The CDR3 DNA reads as TGTGCCTGGGCGCCGGGGGGCAATCAGCCCCAGCATTTT. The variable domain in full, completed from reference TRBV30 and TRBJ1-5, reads SQTIHQWPATLVQPVGSPLSLECTVEGTSNPNLYWYRQAAGRGLQLLFYSVGIGQISSEVPQNLSASRPQDRQFILSSKKLLLSDSGFYLCAWAPGGNQPQHFGDGTRLSIL.

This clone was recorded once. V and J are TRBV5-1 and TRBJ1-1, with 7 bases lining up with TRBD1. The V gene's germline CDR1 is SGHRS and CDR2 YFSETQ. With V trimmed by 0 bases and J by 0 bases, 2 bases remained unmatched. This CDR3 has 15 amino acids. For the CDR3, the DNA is TGCGCCAGCAGCTTGGTGGGACAGTTGAACACTGAAGCTTTCTTT. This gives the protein CASSLVGQLNTEAFF.

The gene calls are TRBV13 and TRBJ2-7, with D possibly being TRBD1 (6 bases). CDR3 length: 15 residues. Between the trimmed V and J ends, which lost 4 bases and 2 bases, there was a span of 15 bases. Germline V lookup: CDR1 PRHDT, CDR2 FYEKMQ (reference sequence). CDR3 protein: CASSSNDRKTYEQYF. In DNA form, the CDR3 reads TGTGCCAGCAGCTCCAACGACAGGAAAACCTACGAGCAGTACTTC.

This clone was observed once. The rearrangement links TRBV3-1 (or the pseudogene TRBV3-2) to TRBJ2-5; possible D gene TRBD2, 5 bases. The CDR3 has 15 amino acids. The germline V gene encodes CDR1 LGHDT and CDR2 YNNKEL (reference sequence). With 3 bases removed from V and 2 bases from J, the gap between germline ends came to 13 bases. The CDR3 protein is CASSHPGLIQETQYF. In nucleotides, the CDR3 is TGTGCCAGCAGCCACCCCGGACTGATACAAGAGACCCAGTACTTC.

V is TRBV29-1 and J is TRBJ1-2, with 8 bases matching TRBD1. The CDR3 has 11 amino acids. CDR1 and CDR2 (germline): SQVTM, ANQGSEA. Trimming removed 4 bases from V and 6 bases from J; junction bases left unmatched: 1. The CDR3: CSVGTGHGYTF. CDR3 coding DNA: TGCAGCGTTGGGACAGGGCATGGCTACACCTTC.

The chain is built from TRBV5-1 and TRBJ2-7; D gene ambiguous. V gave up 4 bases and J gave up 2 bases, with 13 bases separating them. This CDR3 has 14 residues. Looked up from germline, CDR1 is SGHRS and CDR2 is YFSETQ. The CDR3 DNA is TGCGCCAGCAGCCCGGTGGCGGCTACCTACGAGCAGTACTTC. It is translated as CASSPVAATYEQYF. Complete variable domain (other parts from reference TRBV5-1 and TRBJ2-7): KAGVTQTPRYLIKTRGQQVTLSCSPISGHRSVSWYQQTPGQGLQFLFEYFSETQRNKGNFPGRFSGRQFSNSRSEMNVSTLELGDSALYLCASSPVAATYEQYFGPGTRLTVT.

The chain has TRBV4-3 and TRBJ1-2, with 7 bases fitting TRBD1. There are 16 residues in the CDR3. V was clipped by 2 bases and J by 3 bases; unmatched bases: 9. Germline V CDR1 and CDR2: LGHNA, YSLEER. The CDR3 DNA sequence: TGCGCCAGCAGCCAAATATACCGGGACAGTTACTATGGCTACACCTTC. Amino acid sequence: CASSQIYRDSYYGYTF.

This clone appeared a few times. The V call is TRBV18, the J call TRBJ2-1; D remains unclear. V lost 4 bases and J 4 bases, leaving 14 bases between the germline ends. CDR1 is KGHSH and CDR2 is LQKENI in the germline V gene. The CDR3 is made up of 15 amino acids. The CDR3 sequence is CASSQSSTTYNEQFF. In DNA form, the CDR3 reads TGTGCCAGCTCACAGTCATCAACCACTTACAATGAGCAGTTCTTC.

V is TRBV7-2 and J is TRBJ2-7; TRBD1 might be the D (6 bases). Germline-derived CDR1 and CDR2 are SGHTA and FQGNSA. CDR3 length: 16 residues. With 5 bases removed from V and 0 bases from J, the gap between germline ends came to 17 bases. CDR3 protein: CASSLPPGHFSYEQYF. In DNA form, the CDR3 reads TGTGCCAGCAGCCTCCCCCCGGGACACTTCTCCTACGAGCAGTACTTC.

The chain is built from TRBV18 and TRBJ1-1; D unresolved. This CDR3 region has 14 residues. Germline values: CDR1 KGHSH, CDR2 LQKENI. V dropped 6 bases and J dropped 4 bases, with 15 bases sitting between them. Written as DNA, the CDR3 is TGTGCCAGCTCCTCAGCGCAGGAGGGCACTGAAGCTTTCTTT. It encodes CASSSAQEGTEAFF.

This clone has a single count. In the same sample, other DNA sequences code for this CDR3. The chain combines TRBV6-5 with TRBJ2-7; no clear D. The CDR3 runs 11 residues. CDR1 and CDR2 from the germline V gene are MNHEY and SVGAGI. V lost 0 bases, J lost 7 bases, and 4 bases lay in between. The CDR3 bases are TGTGCCAGCAGTTACTCGAGTGAGCAGTACTTC. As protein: CASSYSSEQYF.

DNA for the CDR3: TGTGCCAGCAGTGAAAGGGGCGGATCGTTTGGCTACACCTTC. Protein product: CASSERGGSFGYTF. The chain carries TRBV25-1 and TRBJ1-2; perhaps TRBD1 as D (5 bases). The germline V gene encodes CDR1 MGHDK and CDR2 SYGVNS. Trimming cost V 2 bases and J 7 bases, with 14 bases left between them. The CDR3 spans 14 residues.

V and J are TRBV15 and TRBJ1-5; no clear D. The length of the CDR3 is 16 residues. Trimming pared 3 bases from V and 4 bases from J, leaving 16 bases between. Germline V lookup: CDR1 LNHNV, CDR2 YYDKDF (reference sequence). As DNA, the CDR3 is TGTGCCACCAGCAGCGGCAGGAGGCTCGAGAATCAGCCCCAGCATTTT. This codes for CATSSGRRLENQPQHF.

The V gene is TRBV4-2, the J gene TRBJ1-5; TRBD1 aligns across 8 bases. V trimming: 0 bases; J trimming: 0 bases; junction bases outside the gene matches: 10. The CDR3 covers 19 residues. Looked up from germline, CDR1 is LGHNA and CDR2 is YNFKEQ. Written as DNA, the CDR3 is TGTGCCAGCAGCCAAGAAGGAAACAGGGGGAGGAATAGCAATCAGCCCCAGCATTTT. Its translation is CASSQEGNRGRNSNQPQHF.

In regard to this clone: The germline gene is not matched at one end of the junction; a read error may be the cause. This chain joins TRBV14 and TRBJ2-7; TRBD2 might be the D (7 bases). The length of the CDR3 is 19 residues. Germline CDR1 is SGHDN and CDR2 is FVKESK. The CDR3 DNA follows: TGTGCCAGCAGTCAAGGGGGGACTAACCTGAAACCTTCCGAATACGAGCAGTACTTC. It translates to CASSQGGTNLKPSEYEQYF.

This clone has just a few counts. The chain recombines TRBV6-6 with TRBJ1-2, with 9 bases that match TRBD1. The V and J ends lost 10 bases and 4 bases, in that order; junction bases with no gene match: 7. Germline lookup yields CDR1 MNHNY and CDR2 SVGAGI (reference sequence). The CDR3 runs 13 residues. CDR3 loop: CAIRTGESYGYTF. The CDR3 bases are TGTGCCATCCGGACAGGGGAGAGCTATGGCTACACCTTC.

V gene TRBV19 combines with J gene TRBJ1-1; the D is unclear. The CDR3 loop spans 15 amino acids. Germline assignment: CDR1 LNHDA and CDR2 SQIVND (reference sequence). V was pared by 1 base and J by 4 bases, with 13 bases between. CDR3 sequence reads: CASSIGEALGTEAFF. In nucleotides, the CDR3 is TGTGCCAGTAGTATAGGAGAAGCGCTGGGCACTGAAGCTTTCTTT.

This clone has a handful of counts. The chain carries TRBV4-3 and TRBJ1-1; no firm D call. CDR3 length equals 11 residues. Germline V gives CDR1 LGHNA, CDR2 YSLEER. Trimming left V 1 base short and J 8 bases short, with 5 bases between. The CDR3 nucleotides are TGCGCCAGCAGCCAAGGGAGGGAAGCTTTCTTT. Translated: CASSQGREAFF.

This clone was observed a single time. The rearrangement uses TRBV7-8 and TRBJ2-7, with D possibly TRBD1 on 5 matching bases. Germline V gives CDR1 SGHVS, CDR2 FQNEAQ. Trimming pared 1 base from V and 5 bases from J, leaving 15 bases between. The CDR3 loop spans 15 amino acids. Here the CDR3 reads CASSLVARAPDEQYF. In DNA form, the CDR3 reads TGTGCCAGCAGCTTAGTGGCCAGGGCCCCTGACGAGCAGTACTTC.

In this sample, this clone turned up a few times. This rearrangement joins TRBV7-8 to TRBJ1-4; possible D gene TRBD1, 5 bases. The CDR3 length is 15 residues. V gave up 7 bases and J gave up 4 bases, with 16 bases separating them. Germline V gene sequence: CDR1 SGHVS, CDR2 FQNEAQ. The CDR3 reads CASKLGVLRNEKLFF. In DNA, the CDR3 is TGTGCCAGCAAATTAGGGGTTTTACGTAATGAAAAACTGTTTTTT.

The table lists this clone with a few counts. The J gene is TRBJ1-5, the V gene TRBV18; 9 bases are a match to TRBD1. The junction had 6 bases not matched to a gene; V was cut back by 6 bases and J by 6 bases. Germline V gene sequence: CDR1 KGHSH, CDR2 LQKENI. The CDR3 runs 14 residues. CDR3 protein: CASSSTGGSQPQHF. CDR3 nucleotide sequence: TGTGCCAGCTCGTCAACAGGGGGCAGTCAGCCCCAGCATTTT.

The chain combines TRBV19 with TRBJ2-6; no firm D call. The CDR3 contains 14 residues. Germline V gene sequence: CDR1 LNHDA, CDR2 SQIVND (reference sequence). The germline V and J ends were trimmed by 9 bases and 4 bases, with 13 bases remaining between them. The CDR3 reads CASQLTPGANVLTF. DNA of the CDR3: TGTGCCAGCCAGTTGACTCCCGGGGCCAACGTCCTGACTTTC.

CDR3 sequence reads: CASRGTGDQPQHF. The CDR3 DNA follows: TGTGCCAGCAGAGGGACAGGGGATCAGCCCCAGCATTTT. V and J are TRBV25-1 and TRBJ1-5, with TRBD1 matching 10 bases. The CDR3 totals 13 residues. Looked up from germline, CDR1 is MGHDK and CDR2 is SYGVNS. V lost 6 bases, J lost 5 bases, and 1 base stayed unmatched.

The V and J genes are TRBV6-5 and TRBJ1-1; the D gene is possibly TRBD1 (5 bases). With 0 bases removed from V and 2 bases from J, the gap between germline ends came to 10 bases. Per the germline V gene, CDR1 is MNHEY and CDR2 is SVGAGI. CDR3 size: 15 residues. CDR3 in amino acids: CASSYSSRANTEAFF. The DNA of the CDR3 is TGTGCCAGCAGTTACTCGAGCAGGGCCAACACTGAAGCTTTCTTT.

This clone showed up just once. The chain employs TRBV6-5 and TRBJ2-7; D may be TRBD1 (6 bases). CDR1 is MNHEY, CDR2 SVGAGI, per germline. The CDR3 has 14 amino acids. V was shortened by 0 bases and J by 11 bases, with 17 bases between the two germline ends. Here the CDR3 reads CASSYSRDIQWKYF. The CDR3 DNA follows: TGTGCCAGCAGTTACTCCCGGGACATCCAATGGAAGTACTTC.

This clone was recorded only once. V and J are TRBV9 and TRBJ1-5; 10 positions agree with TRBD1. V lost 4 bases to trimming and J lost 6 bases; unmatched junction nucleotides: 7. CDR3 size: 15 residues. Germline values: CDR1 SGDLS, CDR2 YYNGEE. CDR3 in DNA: TGTGCCAGCAGCCTAGGGACAGGGGTTGGTCAGCCCCAGCATTTT. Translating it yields CASSLGTGVGQPQHF.

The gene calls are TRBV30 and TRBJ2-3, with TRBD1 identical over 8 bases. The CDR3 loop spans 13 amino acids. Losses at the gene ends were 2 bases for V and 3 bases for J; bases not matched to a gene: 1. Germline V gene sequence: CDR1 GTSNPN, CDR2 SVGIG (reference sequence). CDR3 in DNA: TGTGCCTGGAGTACAGGGGGTACAGATACGCAGTATTTT. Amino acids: CAWSTGGTDTQYF.

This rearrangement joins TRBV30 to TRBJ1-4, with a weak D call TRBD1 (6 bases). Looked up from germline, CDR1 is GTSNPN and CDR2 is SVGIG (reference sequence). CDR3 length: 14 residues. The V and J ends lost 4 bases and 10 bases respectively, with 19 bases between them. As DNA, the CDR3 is TGTGCCTGGACCGGGGGGGCAGGGGAGGCAAAACTGTTTTTT. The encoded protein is CAWTGGAGEAKLFF.

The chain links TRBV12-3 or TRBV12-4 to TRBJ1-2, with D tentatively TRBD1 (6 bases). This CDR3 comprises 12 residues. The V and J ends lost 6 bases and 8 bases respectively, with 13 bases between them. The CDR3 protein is CASRGALGGYTF. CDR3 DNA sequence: TGTGCCAGCAGGGGGGCCCTGGGGGGCTACACCTTC.